This T cell receptor (beta chain) was sequenced in a study of Ad26.COV2.S vaccination and SARS-CoV-2 variants. Study information: COV1001, an Ad26.COV2.S trial, supplied this vaccine-arm donor.

Regarding the study as a whole: Total T cell responses, in the TCR breadth and depth analyses, may have been underestimated. Post-vaccination spike-specific CD8+ and CD4+ T cell responses reportedly had substantial breadth.

Profiled with immunoSEQ multiplex PCR; TCRdb holds only in-frame clones, not every one. The data show 440,000 or so clones, with about 92% seen just once and less than 2% held by the top ten. The CDR3 covers 15 residues. Per the germline V gene, CDR1 is MNHEY and CDR2 is SMNVEV (reference sequence). The V gene lost 3 bases and the J gene lost 2 bases, with 14 bases spanning the gap. Details on this clone: Its antigen is unidentified.

Documented treatment: around 19 received Ad26.COV2.S at low or high dose, single or two shots; about 5 received placebo; per-sample allocation not given. Each sample was drawn 63 days after the first injection (of vaccine or placebo). Boston provided a donor who was an adult aged 18-55 years. This sample comprised peripheral blood, obtained in a trial of Ad26.COV2.S vaccine versus placebo. The V call is TRBV27, the J call TRBJ2-7, with a possible D match to TRBD1 (5 bases). This TCR was sampled from a person aged 18-60 years who received the Ad26.COV2.S COVID-19 vaccine or a placebo. For the CDR3, the DNA is TGTGCCAGCAGTTTGGTTTGGGGCAGAACCTACGAGCAGTACTTC. Its protein product is CASSLVWGRTYEQYF.